The T cell receptor (beta chain) under discussion was sequenced for a study of cytomegalovirus exposure and HLA in healthy donors. This clone was detected only a few times. Its matching antigen is unknown. The CDR3 is 15 amino acids. V lost 1 base to trimming and J lost 5 bases; unmatched junction nucleotides: 4. Germline CDR1 reads SGHNT; CDR2 reads YYREEE (reference sequence). Study results and caveats: Looking again later, the authors saw that most CMV-associated TCR beta chains seemed HLA-restricted.

The PCR used 60 Vbeta and 13 Jbeta primers. Sequencing used immunoSEQ multiplex PCR; TCRdb keeps in-frame clones, though not all of them. The table shows 99,000 or so clones, with about 9.4% occurring only once. This TCR came from a man aged 35 to 55 in good health and CMV-seropositive. The sequenced sample consisted of PBMCs. This chain connects TRBV5-4 to TRBJ2-3; 10 bases line up with TRBD2. CDR3 DNA: TGTGCCAGCAGCTTGCCTAGCGGGAGAAAAGATACGCAGTATTTT. Amino acid sequence: CASSLPSGRKDTQYF.